A single sample is the source of the 2 T cell receptor beta chains below, sequenced in a study of blood T cell repertoires in COVID-19. This table comes from immunoSEQ multiplex PCR, and its TCRdb copy is limited to in-frame clones, with some not included. Here the sample spans about 100,000 clones, roughly 86% being singletons. Input material: peripheral blood. Every receptor here comes from a man in his forties or fifties with active or convalescent COVID-19.

The genes are TRBV28 and TRBJ1-2; TRBD1 might be the D (5 bases). CDR3 length equals 13 residues. The germline V gene has CDR1 MDHEN and CDR2 SYDVKM. With 8 bases removed from V and 6 bases from J, the gap between germline ends came to 16 bases. The DNA for the CDR3 is TGTGCCAGCCGATTCCAGGGTGTGGATGGCTACACCTTC. Protein product: CASRFQGVDGYTF.

A few counts support this clone. In DNA form, the CDR3 reads TGTGCCAGCAGCGTGGGCGGGGGGGGCTCCGATGAGCAGTTCTTC. Its translation is CASSVGGGGSDEQFF. The gene calls are TRBV9 and TRBJ2-1; 9 nucleotides line up with TRBD2. With V trimmed by 2 bases and J by 8 bases, 8 bases remained unmatched. The germline V gene encodes CDR1 SGDLS and CDR2 YYNGEE. The CDR3 runs to 15 residues. Looking up the rest from reference TRBV9 and TRBJ2-1 gives the full variable domain: DSGVTQTPKHLITATGQRVTLRCSPRSGDLSVYWYQQSLDQGLQFLIQYYNGEERAKGNILERFSAQQFPDLHSELNLSSLELGDSALYFCASSVGGGGSDEQFFGPGTRLTVL.